These T cell receptor beta chains were read from a single sample in a study of identical twins. TCRdb redid the calling of the 5' RACE reads with MiXCR, one entry per CDR3 protein. Of approximately 190,000 distinct CDR3 sequences listed, less than 20% are singletons. This sample was shared with a second study, whose subject was T cells expressing NK-cell markers.

The sample consisted of CD8+ T cells sorted from blood. All receptors derive from a woman younger than 35 in good health. Both conserved end residues are part of each CDR3. The order of the fields is J gene, D gene, V gene, clone size, CDR3 DNA, CDR3 protein. D genes are given only for firm matches. A row's size may be missing; if present it is once, few, many or a size class.

TRBJ2-1 . TRBV4-1 once TGCGCCAGCAGCCAAGCCCGAGAGGCCTCCTACAATGAGCAGTTCTTC CASSQAREASYNEQFF
TRBJ2-7 . TRBV9 few TGTGCCAGCAGCCCCCGCACAGGCAACTACGAGCAGTACTTC CASSPRTGNYEQYF
TRBJ2-7 TRBD1 TRBV28 . TGTGCCAGCGGTTCCGGGACAGAAATTGACGAGCAGTACTTC CASGSGTEIDEQYF
TRBJ1-2 TRBD1 TRBV5-4 . TGTGCCAGCAGCTCGGCGGGACAGGCGGGATATGGCTACACCTTC CASSSAGQAGYGYTF
TRBJ1-2 TRBD1 TRBV20-1 many TGCAGTGCTTCCGGTTCCCGACAGGGACCTAACTATGGCTACACCTTC CSASGSRQGPNYGYTF
TRBJ2-3 TRBD2 TRBV12-3/TRBV12-4 . TGTGCCAGCAGTTTAGCGCTAGCGGGAGATACGCAGTATTTT CASSLALAGDTQYF
TRBJ2-6 TRBD1 TRBV11-1 few TGTGCCAGCAGCCCCGTCCAGGCAGGGGGTCCCTTTACTGGGGCCAACGTCCTGACTTTC CASSPVQAGGPFTGANVLTF
TRBJ2-1 TRBD2 TRBV18 . TGTGCCAGCTCACCACGGGATAGCGGGAGGGCCTCCTACAATGAGCAGTTCTTC CASSPRDSGRASYNEQFF
TRBJ2-5 . TRBV5-1 . TGCGCCAGCAGCCGGCGACTAGACGGGGGCCCAGAGACCCAGTACTTC CASSRRLDGGPETQYF
TRBJ2-7 TRBD1 TRBV27 few TGTGCCAGCAGTCTCCGGGACAGCACCTACGAGCAGTACTTC CASSLRDSTYEQYF
TRBJ2-5 TRBD1 TRBV13 . TGTGCCAGCAGCTCGACAGGGTACGTGGAGACCCAGTACTTC CASSSTGYVETQYF
TRBJ2-7 . TRBV2 few TGTGCCAGCAGTGCCATCGATAGGGACCCTGCCGAGCAGTACTTC CASSAIDRDPAEQYF
TRBJ2-1 . TRBV6-2/TRBV6-3 few TGTGCCAGCAGTTCGGCTACTTACAATGAGCAGTTCTTC CASSSATYNEQFF